This T cell receptor (beta chain) was recorded in a study of shared T cell receptors in the human thymus (dated by TCRdb to about 2021). For the wider study: The study examined how self-reactive, shared T-cell receptor alpha chains are generated in the human thymus.

Receptor libraries were prepared by the immunoSEQ multiplex PCR assay. TCRdb re-hosts the immuneACCESS table, in-frame sequences only. Its copies lack some clones; in the studies checked, an unresolved V gene accounts for under half of them, and the cause for the rest is not known. The table for this sample lists more than 550,000 clones; 70% to 90% of them were counted only once. The biggest ten clones account for more than 0.009% of the sample. To note about this clone: Its antigen is currently not known. Per-base qualities were not stored, and no clone one base away is much larger.

The germline ends are 22 bases apart after V is trimmed by 3 bases and J by 7 bases. Reading the germline V gene (reference sequence) gives CDR1 LNHDA and CDR2 SQIVND. The CDR3 runs 16 amino acids, cysteine and phenylalanine included. Of the read, only the CDR3 DNA is kept; its 48 bases are in frame from base 1. The data were also submitted as part of a second study, on human thymus T cells. As the second publication notes: Immunologically healthy infants undergoing open corrective cardiac surgery for congenital heart defects in Finland were used as donors. The thymus tissue came from surgical resects taken out during corrective cardiac surgery. Both the thymic and the peripheral blood repertoires appeared to show biased V and J gene segment usage. Highly overlapping thymic TCR repertoires among unrelated individuals were reported in the related research. The study used fewer than ten infant thymus samples plus four related peripheral blood samples to characterize TCR alpha and beta repertoires. The infant donors were roughly 6 to 244 days old, and the cohort included a handful of males and a couple of females. Thymocytes were freed from the tissue by mechanical means and kept at -70 degrees C as pellets of roughly 9-33 million cells. A QIAsymphony instrument was used to extract genomic DNA from frozen cell pellets. The immunoSEQ multiplex PCR assay was used to amplify the TCRB and TCRAD loci from a standardized quantity of quality-controlled genomic DNA. The amplicons spanned the V(D)J region and were long enough to cover the CDR3 and allow V and J genes to be identified. Through the commercial immunoSEQ service, the amplicons were sequenced on an Illumina platform. Primer bias and sequencing errors were corrected as previously described, and TCRAD and TCRB definitions were based on the IMGT database. The repertoires were analysed using immunoSEQ Analyzer 3.0 and VDJTools for basic statistics, V/J segment usage, diversity estimates, rarefaction and pairwise overlap. Chao1, ChaoE, Efron-Thisted, Shannon and inverse Simpson indices were used to estimate diversity, which was also estimated on datasets down-sampled to the smallest sample. Repertoire overlap used strict matching of CDR3 nucleotide sequence, V gene and J gene, with Jaccard-based multidimensional scaling clustering. Thymus samples yielded on average roughly 840,000 unique TCRB clonotypes, compared with around 84,000 from blood samples.

The chain is made from TRBV19 and TRBJ2-7; the best D guess is TRBD1, with 6 bases matching. This sequence originates from a boy less than two years old with a congenital heart defect. Donor details come from another sample of the same person, matched by shared clones. The sample was thymocytes. The CDR3 reads CASSIPGLQGPDEQYF. The DNA is as follows: TGTGCCAGTAGTATTCCCGGATTGCAGGGGCCCGATGAGCAGTACTTC.